A single TCR beta chain is shown here with its context. The antigen is undetermined. Only in-frame clones appear in the TCRdb table, and some are missing; sequencing was by immunoSEQ multiplex PCR. The table lists some 9,200 clones, 81% of them singletons, with around 9.5% in the top ten. This CDR3 has 18 residues. Germline CDR1 SGDLS, CDR2 YYNGEE. Trimming pared 0 bases from V and 4 bases from J, leaving 19 bases between. The data derive from a study of tumor-infiltrating lymphocytes in localized non-small cell lung cancer. Study-level findings and limits: Technical variation could not be separated from intratumor heterogeneity here. No T-cell fraction difference was seen between IM1 and IM2 tumors.

This clonotype originated in a human donor with non-small cell lung cancer. The sequenced material came from uninvolved lung tissue not adjacent to the tumor. The chain uses TRBV9 and TRBJ1-4, with D possibly being TRBD1 (6 bases). The CDR3 here is CASSVGGGQLGVNEKLFF. The CDR3 nucleotides read TGTGCCAGCAGCGTAGGGGGGGGGCAGCTAGGAGTTAATGAAAAACTGTTTTTT. Filled out from reference TRBV9 and TRBJ1-4, the complete variable domain reads DSGVTQTPKHLITATGQRVTLRCSPRSGDLSVYWYQQSLDQGLQFLIQYYNGEERAKGNILERFSAQQFPDLHSELNLSSLELGDSALYFCASSVGGGQLGVNEKLFFGSGTQLSVL.